These 7 T cell receptor beta chains were sequenced from one sample in a study of blood T cells in healthy people across ages. Using a J-beta primer mix together with a sample-barcoded 5' primer, a second PCR was run for roughly 6 to 11 cycles. TCRdb passed the 5' RACE reads through MiXCR, listing each CDR3 protein once. The table has more than 650,000 distinct CDR3 sequences, about a fifth seen once; the top ten hold under 25%. Sequences were obtained from blood. These receptors all stem from a man aged 70-80 years in good health.

This clonotype was observed a handful of times. CDR3 protein: CASSLAPGQGGYNEQFF. DNA for the CDR3: TGCGCCAGCAGCTTGGCCCCCGGACAGGGTGGCTACAATGAGCAGTTCTTC. This chain connects TRBV5-1 to TRBJ2-1, with 8 bases lining up with TRBD1. CDR1 and CDR2 (germline): SGHRS, YFSETQ. V dropped 0 bases and J dropped 3; count of bases not matched to a gene: 8. This CDR3 region has 17 residues. The entire variable domain, with the rest obtained from reference TRBV5-1 and TRBJ2-1, is as follows: KAGVTQTPRYLIKTRGQQVTLSCSPISGHRSVSWYQQTPGQGLQFLFEYFSETQRNKGNFPGRFSGRQFSNSRSEMNVSTLELGDSALYLCASSLAPGQGGYNEQFFGPGTRLTVL.

In its sample, this clonotype was seen many times. V and J are TRBV5-4 and TRBJ2-1, with 8 bases identical to TRBD2. After removal of 2 bases from V and 4 bases from J, the junction contained 5 bases not matched to a gene. The length of the CDR3 is 15 residues. Germline CDR1 and CDR2: SGHNT and YYREEE (reference sequence). The CDR3 sequence: CASSFRAGEYNEQFF. The CDR3 DNA follows: TGTGCCAGCAGCTTTCGAGCGGGGGAATACAATGAGCAGTTCTTC.

The genes are TRBV5-5 and TRBJ2-5; D is undetermined. CDR3 size: 14 residues. Trimming removed 0 bases at V and 1 base at J, with 7 bases between. Looked up from germline, CDR1 is SGHKS and CDR2 is YYEKEE (reference sequence). The CDR3 here is CASSLAELQETQYF. The CDR3 DNA reads TGTGCCAGCAGCTTGGCAGAGCTCCAAGAGACCCAGTACTTC. Full variable domain (outside the CDR3, taken from reference TRBV5-5 and TRBJ2-5): DAGVTQSPTHLIKTRGQQVTLRCSPISGHKSVSWYQQVLGQGPQFIFQYYEKEERGRGNFPDRFSARQFPNYSSELNVNALLLGDSALYLCASSLAELQETQYFGPGTRLLVL.

This CDR3 is CASSTTPGGPYEQYF. The CDR3 coding sequence is TGTGCCAGCAGCACCACCCCCGGGGGGCCCTACGAGCAGTACTTC. The chain carries TRBV3-1 and TRBJ2-7, with TRBD2 as a possible D gene (7 bases). Germline CDR1 reads LGHDT; CDR2 reads YNNKEL (reference sequence). The V end lost 5 bases, the J end lost 2 bases, and 16 bases lay between the germline ends. The CDR3 is 15 residues long.

This clonotype showed up just a few times. The chain employs TRBV6-6 and TRBJ2-3; no definite D call. V was pared by 7 bases and J by 5 bases, with 13 bases between. The CDR3 runs 13 residues. CDR1 MNHNY and CDR2 SVGAGI come from the germline V gene (reference sequence). For the CDR3, the DNA is TGTGCCAGCACCCCAAGGGCCATAGATACGCAGTATTTT. It encodes CASTPRAIDTQYF.

The V gene is TRBV20-1, the J gene TRBJ2-3, with D unresolved. CDR1 is DFQATT and CDR2 is SNEGSKA in the germline V gene (reference sequence). This CDR3 region has 14 residues. V was clipped by 3 bases and J by 4 bases, with 14 bases between them. CDR3 DNA: TGCAGTGCTAGTTACCTAGGTGGAGCAGATACGCAGTATTTT. Its translation: CSASYLGGADTQYF.

This clonotype was found many times. This rearrangement joins TRBV4-3 to TRBJ2-3; possibly TRBD1 or TRBD2 for D (5 bases each). The germline V gene has CDR1 LGHNA and CDR2 YSLEER. Trimming took off 2 bases at V and 6 bases at J, with 15 bases between the two ends. The length of the CDR3 is 15 residues. DNA of the CDR3: TGCGCCAGCAGCCAACCGGGACGGGGAGTGGATACGCAGTATTTT. Amino acids: CASSQPGRGVDTQYF.